One and the same sample provided the 28 T cell receptor beta chains below, sequenced in a study of siplizumab effects on memory and regulatory T cells. The table came from immunoSEQ multiplex PCR; TCRdb's copy has only in-frame clones and leaves some out. The sample has more than 85,000 clones; about 93% are singletons. Specimen: CD4+ T cells sorted from blood. These receptor sequences come from a human donor in good health.

V and J are TRBV5-6 and TRBJ2-1; possibly TRBD1 for D (5 bases). Germline loops: CDR1 SGHDT, CDR2 YYEEEE. The CDR3 totals 15 residues. The V end was cut by 4 bases, the J end by 2 bases, with 13 bases between. CDR3 nucleotides: TGTGCCAGCAGCCCTGGGGCCAGAACCTACAATGAGCAGTTCTTC. It specifies CASSPGARTYNEQFF. Complete variable domain (other parts from reference TRBV5-6 and TRBJ2-1): DAGVTQSPTHLIKTRGQQVTLRCSPKSGHDTVSWYQQALGQGPQFIFQYYEEEERQRGNFPDRFSGHQFPNYSSELNVNALLLGDSALYLCASSPGARTYNEQFFGPGTRLTVL.

The sample holds a few counts of this clone. The chain is built from TRBV11-2 and TRBJ1-2, with 7 positions matching TRBD1. CDR3 length: 16 amino acids. CDR1 is SGHAT, CDR2 FQNNGV, per germline. V shed 5 bases and J 4 bases; nucleotides not matched to a gene: 13. DNA for the CDR3: TGTGCCAGCAGCCCCATACAGGGGAGAACCCTCTATGGCTACACCTTC. This translates into CASSPIQGRTLYGYTF.

This sequence joins TRBV7-9 and TRBJ2-7, with 8 positions matching TRBD1. The CDR3 consists of 14 residues. The V gene end was trimmed by 5 bases and the J gene end by 4 bases; junction bases not matched to a gene: 7. Per germline, CDR1 SEHNR and CDR2 FQNEAQ (reference sequence). The CDR3: CASSRQGRIYEQYF. The CDR3 DNA sequence: TGTGCCAGCAGCCGACAGGGGAGGATTTACGAGCAGTACTTC. Full variable domain (outside the CDR3, taken from reference TRBV7-9 and TRBJ2-7): DTGVSQNPRHKITKRGQNVTFRCDPISEHNRLYWYRQTLGQGPEFLTYFQNEAQLEKSRLLSDRFSAERPKGSFSTLEIQRTEQGDSAMYLCASSRQGRIYEQYFGPGTRLTVT.

The chain couples TRBV18 to TRBJ1-1; 7 bases map to TRBD1. The germline V gene has CDR1 KGHSH and CDR2 LQKENI. Trimming took 0 bases from V and 3 from J; bases not matched to a gene: 4. The CDR3 loop spans 15 amino acids. CDR3 nucleotide sequence: TGTGCCAGCTCACCACCGACAGGGAAAGACACTGAAGCTTTCTTT. This translates into CASSPPTGKDTEAFF. Full variable domain (missing parts from reference TRBV18 and TRBJ1-1): NAGVMQNPRHLVRRRGQEARLRCSPMKGHSHVYWYRQLPEEGLKFMVYLQKENIIDESGMPKERFSAEFPKEGPSILRIQQVVRGDSAAYFCASSPPTGKDTEAFFGQGTRLTVV.

This chain connects TRBV5-1 to TRBJ2-7; 7 bases are a match to TRBD2. V was pared by 1 base and J by 3 bases, with 16 bases of the junction left unmatched. Germline V gene sequence: CDR1 SGHRS, CDR2 YFSETQ. This CDR3 has 18 amino acids. For the CDR3, the DNA is TGCGCCAGCAGCTTGTCCGTGTCGAAGGTGGGGGAGGGCTACGAGCAGTACTTC. It encodes CASSLSVSKVGEGYEQYF.

This chain connects TRBV5-6 to TRBJ2-1; TRBD1 or TRBD2 may be the D gene (5 bases each). Trimming stripped 4 bases from V and 0 bases from J, with 8 bases between. Germline V CDR1 and CDR2: SGHDT, YYEEEE. The CDR3 totals 14 residues. The CDR3 spells CASSGTGSYNEQFF. The CDR3, as DNA: TGTGCCAGCAGCGGGACCGGCTCCTACAATGAGCAGTTCTTC.

This clone appeared once. The J gene is TRBJ1-2, the V gene TRBV5-5; TRBD1 is a possible D gene (5 bases). Deletions cut 2 bases from V and 2 bases from J, with 7 bases between. Germline assignment: CDR1 SGHKS and CDR2 YYEKEE (reference sequence). The CDR3 loop spans 13 amino acids. CDR3 amino acids: CASSFDRNYGYTF. CDR3 in DNA: TGTGCCAGCAGCTTCGACAGAAACTATGGCTACACCTTC.

The chain joins TRBV6-6 to TRBJ2-2; the D is unclear. The germline V gene has CDR1 MNHNY and CDR2 SVGAGI (reference sequence). This CDR3 has 14 residues. Trimming pared 2 bases from V and 2 bases from J, leaving 6 bases between. For the CDR3, the DNA is TGTGCCAGCAGTTACGTAGTTAACACCGGGGAGCTGTTTTTT. Encoded protein: CASSYVVNTGELFF.

The gene calls are TRBV7-3 and TRBJ2-7; D not resolved. The germline V gene encodes CDR1 SGHTA and CDR2 FQGTGA. This CDR3 is 14 amino acids long. Trimming took off 2 bases at V and 1 base at J, with 9 bases between the two ends. Here the CDR3 reads CASSLSGESYEQYF. The CDR3 DNA follows: TGTGCCAGCAGCTTATCGGGCGAATCCTACGAGCAGTACTTC.

The chain joins TRBV7-8 to TRBJ2-3, with D uncertain. This CDR3 spans 16 amino acids. CDR1 is SGHVS and CDR2 is FQNEAQ in the germline V gene. Trimming took 5 bases from V and 7 from J, leaving 22 bases between them. The CDR3 nucleotides are TGTGCCAGCAGCCTTAATGGTGGCCCTTTCGCCTATACGCAGTATTTT. This gives the protein CASSLNGGPFAYTQYF.

The J gene is TRBJ1-5, the V gene TRBV7-2; D call uncertain. V was cut by 2 bases and J by 4 bases, with 3 bases left in between. This CDR3 comprises 12 residues. Germline assignment: CDR1 SGHTA and CDR2 FQGNSA. Here the CDR3 DNA reads TGTGCCAGCAGCTTACCGAATCAGCCCCAGCATTTT. This gives the protein CASSLPNQPQHF.

This clone was counted once. The chain joins TRBV29-1 to TRBJ1-4, with 8 bases matching TRBD1. The germline V gene has CDR1 SQVTM and CDR2 ANQGSEA. This CDR3 region has 14 residues. The J segment lost 8 bases and the V segment lost 4 bases, leaving 9 bases of the junction unmatched. CDR3 residues: CSVGGGTGQEKLFF. In DNA form, the CDR3 reads TGCAGCGTTGGTGGCGGGACAGGCCAGGAAAAACTGTTTTTT.

The chain combines TRBV2 with TRBJ1-3; possibly TRBD1 for D (6 bases). V dropped 5 bases and J dropped 2 bases, with 13 bases sitting between them. Germline V gene lookup returns CDR1 SNHLY and CDR2 FYNNEI. The CDR3 loop spans 15 amino acids. CDR3 sequence reads: CASSHGGATGNTIYF. The CDR3, as DNA: TGTGCCAGCAGTCATGGGGGCGCGACTGGAAACACCATATATTTT.

The chain recombines TRBV19 with TRBJ1-1; the D gene is possibly TRBD1 (5 bases). Trimming cost V 9 bases and J 3 bases, with 17 bases left between them. Germline V gene sequence: CDR1 LNHDA, CDR2 SQIVND (reference sequence). The CDR3 has 14 amino acids. The CDR3 DNA is TGTGCCAGCCAGGAACCGGGACGGTACACTGAAGCTTTCTTT. This encodes CASQEPGRYTEAFF.

The V call is TRBV13, the J call TRBJ2-2; 11 bases match TRBD2. The CDR3 has 17 residues. The trim removed 2 bases at V and 7 bases at J, leaving 9 bases unmatched. The germline CDR1 and CDR2 sequences are PRHDT and FYEKMQ (reference sequence). CDR3 sequence reads: CASSLLTSGERGGELFF. The CDR3 region has the DNA TGTGCCAGCAGCTTACTGACTAGCGGGGAGAGGGGCGGGGAGCTGTTTTTT. Using reference TRBV13 and TRBJ2-2 for the parts outside the CDR3, the full variable domain is AAGVIQSPRHLIKEKRETATLKCYPIPRHDTVYWYQQGPGQDPQFLISFYEKMQSDKGSIPDRFSAQQFSDYHSELNMSSLELGDSALYFCASSLLTSGERGGELFFGEGSRLTVL.

This sequence joins TRBV4-1 and TRBJ2-5; D gene ambiguous. There are 13 residues in the CDR3. V shed 2 bases and J shed 4 bases, with 8 bases lying between them. CDR1 is MGHRA and CDR2 is YSYEKL in the germline V gene. The CDR3 region has the DNA TGCGCCAGCAGCCAATTTCCCCGAGAGACCCAGTACTTC. The encoded protein is CASSQFPRETQYF.

This sequence joins TRBV9 and TRBJ1-1, with 7 bases fitting TRBD1. The CDR3 has 12 residues. The germline gives CDR1 SGDLS, CDR2 YYNGEE. The V segment lost 4 bases and the J segment 14 bases; nucleotides outside the gene matches: 11. Written as DNA, the CDR3 is TGTGCCAGCAGCCCCAGACAGGGTAGGGGCTTCTTT. Protein product: CASSPRQGRGFF.

A remark on this clone: This same CDR3 is encoded by further DNA sequences in the sample. This chain links TRBV28 with TRBJ1-1; D is unclear. V dropped 4 bases and J dropped 2 bases, with 8 bases sitting between them. The CDR3 contains 13 residues. Germline V CDR1 and CDR2: MDHEN, SYDVKM. CDR3 sequence reads: CASSSPPNTEAFF. CDR3 nucleotide sequence: TGTGCCAGCAGTTCGCCCCCTAACACTGAAGCTTTCTTT.

The chain employs TRBV27 and TRBJ1-5; D ambiguous. The CDR3 loop spans 14 amino acids. Trimming cost V 2 bases and J 1 base, with 6 bases left between them. Per the germline V gene, CDR1 is MNHEY and CDR2 is SMNVEV (reference sequence). CDR3 loop: CASSLRRSNQPQHF. The CDR3 DNA reads TGTGCCAGCAGTTTAAGAAGAAGCAATCAGCCCCAGCATTTT.

The chain employs TRBV19 and TRBJ1-4; 7 positions match TRBD1. The CDR3 runs to 15 residues. Germline V gives CDR1 LNHDA, CDR2 SQIVND (reference sequence). The junction had 14 bases not matched to a gene; V was cut back by 9 bases and J by 7 bases. The CDR3 DNA is TGTGCCAGCACTGGACAGGCGTATATTAGTGAAAAACTGTTTTTT. It codes for CASTGQAYISEKLFF.

This chain links TRBV5-1 with TRBJ2-2; maybe TRBD2 (5 bases). The V and J ends lost 4 bases and 2 bases respectively, with 12 bases between them. This CDR3 has 15 amino acids. CDR1 is SGHRS and CDR2 is YFSETQ in the germline V gene. The CDR3 region is CASSAQRVNTGELFF. The CDR3 bases are TGCGCCAGCAGCGCCCAGAGGGTCAACACCGGGGAGCTGTTTTTT.

The table lists this clone with a count of one. The identical CDR3 is also encoded by other nucleotide sequences in the sample. The J gene is TRBJ1-1, the V gene TRBV11-2, with a tentative D call TRBD1 (6 bases). Germline lookup yields CDR1 SGHAT and CDR2 FQNNGV. V was cut by 1 base and J by 4 bases, with 10 bases left in between. This CDR3 is built from 14 residues. DNA for the CDR3: TGTGCCAGCAGCTTAGTAAGCAGGGGCACTGAAGCTTTCTTT. This translates into CASSLVSRGTEAFF.

The J gene is TRBJ2-5, the V gene TRBV9; the D gene could be TRBD1 or TRBD2 (5 bases each). V was cut by 0 bases and J by 6 bases, with 12 bases left in between. The CDR3 consists of 14 residues. Germline assignment: CDR1 SGDLS and CDR2 YYNGEE. The CDR3 DNA is TGTGCCAGCAGCGTAGAGCCAGGGACGCAGACCCAGTACTTC. Its translation is CASSVEPGTQTQYF. Combining the CDR3 with reference TRBV9 and TRBJ2-5 gives the whole variable domain DSGVTQTPKHLITATGQRVTLRCSPRSGDLSVYWYQQSLDQGLQFLIQYYNGEERAKGNILERFSAQQFPDLHSELNLSSLELGDSALYFCASSVEPGTQTQYFGPGTRLLVL.

The V call is TRBV28, the J call TRBJ2-3, with TRBD1 matching 7 bases. J lost 1 base, V lost 5 bases, and 9 bases had no gene match. The CDR3 is made up of 16 amino acids. CDR1 MDHEN and CDR2 SYDVKM come from the germline V gene. The CDR3 DNA reads TGTGCCAGCAGTCCGATACAGGGGAAGGGCACAGATACGCAGTATTTT. Encoded protein: CASSPIQGKGTDTQYF.

This clone was detected once. The chain links TRBV10-3 to TRBJ2-7; D not certain. Per the germline V gene, CDR1 is ENHRY and CDR2 is SYGVKD. This CDR3 comprises 12 residues. V was pared by 8 bases and J by 0 bases, with 8 bases between. The CDR3 nucleotides are TGTGCCATCGGAACAGTCTCCTACGAGCAGTACTTC. Translation gives CAIGTVSYEQYF.

As concerns this clone: A junction end diverges from the germline sequence, so it may reflect a read error. The chain is built from TRBV14 and TRBJ2-7, with D maybe TRBD2 (7 bases). This CDR3 comprises 13 residues. CDR1 and CDR2 (germline): SGHDN, FVKESK. The CDR3: CANSPGGRYEQYF. CDR3 nucleotides: TGTGCCAACAGCCCCGGGGGGCGATACGAGCAGTACTTC.

The rearrangement uses TRBV7-9 and TRBJ2-5, with TRBD2 matching over 10 bases. The germline CDR1 and CDR2 sequences are SEHNR and FQNEAQ (reference sequence). Trimming removed 6 bases from V and 4 bases from J; junction bases left unmatched: 8. CDR3 size: 15 residues. Here the CDR3 reads CASSYSGRARETQYF. CDR3 coding DNA: TGTGCCAGCAGTTACAGCGGGAGGGCCCGAGAGACCCAGTACTTC.

DNA of the CDR3: TGTGCCAGCAGCCAAGGGGCTTACGGAAACACCATATATTTT. Encoded protein: CASSQGAYGNTIYF. The chain joins TRBV14 to TRBJ1-3; D ambiguous. Germline loops: CDR1 SGHDN, CDR2 FVKESK. There are 14 residues in the CDR3. Trimming removed 1 base at V and 4 bases at J, with 8 bases between.